Listed here are 10 T cell receptor beta chains from one sample, sequenced in a study of CD8+CD57+ T cells in acquired aplastic anemia. Researchers used genomic DNA as the template to profile TCR beta VDJ and CDR3. Using its own MiXCR run on the reads, TCRdb lists one record per CDR3 protein. The table records under 250,000 distinct CDR3 sequences, about a third of them present only once. The sequenced sample was sorted CD4+, CD8+, or CD8+CD57+ T cells (not recorded which) from PBMCs. All receptors come from a human donor in good health, serving as a control.

This clonotype came up many times. V is TRBV2 and J is TRBJ1-4; D gene ambiguous. Deletions cut 5 bases from V and 0 bases from J, with 7 bases between. The germline CDR1 and CDR2 sequences are SNHLY and FYNNEI. CDR3 length: 14 residues. CDR3 residues: CASSYIATNEKLFF. The CDR3 coding sequence is TGTGCCAGCAGTTACATAGCAACTAATGAAAAACTGTTTTTT. The whole variable domain, filled in from reference TRBV2 and TRBJ1-4, reads EPEVTQTPSHQVTQMGQEVILRCVPISNHLYFYWYRQILGQKVEFLVSFYNNEISEKSEIFDDQFSVERPDGSNFTLKIRSTKLEDSAMYFCASSYIATNEKLFFGSGTQLSVL.

The V call is TRBV30, the J call TRBJ1-1; D gene uncertain. The length of the CDR3 is 12 residues. Looked up from germline, CDR1 is GTSNPN and CDR2 is SVGIG (reference sequence). Trimming removed 3 bases at V and 6 bases at J, with 11 bases between. The CDR3 nucleotides read TGTGCCTGGAGAGGCAATTTCGCTGAAGCTTTCTTT. The encoded protein is CAWRGNFAEAFF.

This clonotype has a count of ten or more. The chain joins TRBV5-1 to TRBJ1-5; D uncertain. The CDR3 is made up of 13 amino acids. CDR1 and CDR2 (germline): SGHRS, YFSETQ. The germline V and J ends were trimmed by 0 bases and 5 bases, with 6 bases remaining between them. The CDR3 DNA sequence: TGCGCCAGCAGCTTGGCTGCGGATCAGCCCCAGCATTTT. Translated: CASSLAADQPQHF.

A note on this clonotype: Possible read error: a much larger clone is one base away. V and J are TRBV5-1 and TRBJ1-1; 10 bases align to TRBD1. Per germline, CDR1 SGHRS and CDR2 YFSETQ. CDR3 size: 16 residues. J was trimmed by 3 bases and V by 3 bases; bases with no gene match: 8. CDR3 DNA sequence: TGCGCCAGCAGCTGGCAGCCGGGGACAGGGGACACTGAAGCTTTCTTT. It is translated as CASSWQPGTGDTEAFF.

The rearrangement joins TRBV5-4 to TRBJ2-1, with D hard to call. CDR1 is SGHNT, CDR2 YYREEE, per germline (reference sequence). CDR3 length: 12 residues. The ends were cut back, 5 bases at V and 5 bases at J, with 8 bases in the middle. CDR3: CASSNGHNEQFF. The CDR3 coding sequence is TGTGCCAGCAGTAACGGCCACAATGAGCAGTTCTTC.

This clonotype was found many times. This chain joins TRBV7-8 and TRBJ2-1; 10 bases are a match to TRBD2. The J segment lost 1 base and the V segment lost 5 bases, leaving 5 bases of the junction unmatched. This CDR3 region has 16 residues. The germline CDR1 and CDR2 sequences are SGHVS and FQNEAQ. CDR3 amino acids: CASSPGLATSYNEQFF. As DNA, the CDR3 is TGTGCCAGCAGCCCGGGACTAGCGACATCCTACAATGAGCAGTTCTTC. The full variable domain, rest sourced from reference TRBV7-8 and TRBJ2-1, is GAGVSQSPRYKVAKRGQDVALRCDPISGHVSLFWYQQALGQGPEFLTYFQNEAQLDKSGLPSDRFFAERPEGSVSTLKIQRTQQEDSAVYLCASSPGLATSYNEQFFGPGTRLTVL.

The chain links TRBV4-2 to TRBJ2-7; 9 bases line up with TRBD1. The CDR3 consists of 19 residues. The V and J ends lost 7 bases and 4 bases, in that order; junction bases with no gene match: 23. Germline V gene lookup returns CDR1 LGHNA and CDR2 YNFKEQ. The CDR3 sequence is CASIPDKPGQGYNKYEQYF. The CDR3 region has the DNA TGTGCCAGCATCCCCGACAAACCGGGACAGGGTTATAATAAATACGAGCAGTACTTC.

The genes are TRBV10-3 and TRBJ2-7, with 8 bases identical to TRBD1. V shed 4 bases, J shed 4 bases, and the junction held 12 bases outside the gene matches. Germline loops: CDR1 ENHRY, CDR2 SYGVKD. The CDR3 consists of 16 residues. The DNA for the CDR3 is TGTGCCATCAGTGGGTCCATACAGGGGGTAGGATACGAGCAGTACTTC. It translates to CAISGSIQGVGYEQYF.

The sample holds many counts of this clonotype. This chain links TRBV2 with TRBJ1-2; 9 nucleotides match TRBD1. CDR1 is SNHLY, CDR2 FYNNEI, per germline. V gave up 2 bases and J gave up 4 bases; unmatched junction bases: 5. The CDR3 extends over 15 amino acids. Here the CDR3 reads CASSEFRDRAYGYTF. DNA of the CDR3: TGTGCCAGCAGTGAATTTAGGGACAGGGCCTATGGCTACACCTTC.

The table lists this clonotype with many counts. V usage is TRBV12-3 or TRBV12-4 and J usage is TRBJ2-7; D not resolved. The CDR3 extends over 14 amino acids. Trimming took 2 bases from V and 3 from J, leaving 11 bases between them. The chain's CDR3 is CASSLSVGDYEQYF. The CDR3 DNA is TGTGCCAGCAGTTTATCTGTCGGAGACTACGAGCAGTACTTC.